One T cell receptor beta chain is described in this entry. With V trimmed by 0 bases and J by 6 bases, 5 bases remained unmatched. Germline V gene data show CDR1 as SGHRS and CDR2 as YFSETQ. The CDR3 has 14 residues. The sample comes from a study of blood T cell repertoires in COVID-19. Study overall: Nucleic acid was either cDNA or gDNA, and it came from T cells, B-cell-depleted T cells, or PBMCs.

TCRdb keeps only in-frame clones here, not all; method: immunoSEQ multiplex PCR. The sample has 20,000 to 30,000 clones; more than 70% are singletons. This rearrangement joins TRBV5-1 to TRBJ1-2, with TRBD1 identical over 7 bases. The source of this sequence is a human donor in a cohort sampled during active COVID-19. Sequencing used peripheral blood. The CDR3 sequence is CASSLGKTGDGYTF. The CDR3 DNA is TGCGCCAGCAGCTTGGGGAAAACAGGGGATGGCTACACCTTC.